Shown below are 5 T cell receptor beta chains from a single sample sequenced in a study of monozygotic twins with inflammatory bowel disease. TCRdb re-analyzed the 5' RACE reads; it lists each CDR3 protein once, without DNA. The sample table includes 400,000 to 500,000 distinct CDR3 sequences. The sequencing sample was made of blood. The receptors here all came from a human donor with ulcerative colitis or Crohn's disease, or a healthy co-twin of an affected twin (not recorded which).

The gene calls are TRBV7-2 and TRBJ2-7; the D call of TRBD2 rests on TCRdb alone, since no DNA is present to check it. Germline values: CDR1 SGHTA, CDR2 FQGNSA. The CDR3 sequence is 17 residues long. The CDR3 loop reads CASSITLAGGSPFEQYF. Full variable domain (outside the CDR3, taken from reference TRBV7-2 and TRBJ2-7): GAGVSQSPSNKVTEKGKDVELRCDPISGHTALYWYRQSLGQGLEFLIYFQGNSAPDKSGLPSDRFSAERTGGSVSTLTIQRTQQEDSAVYLCASSITLAGGSPFEQYFGPGTRLTVT.

The V gene is TRBV7-9, the J gene TRBJ2-3; without DNA, the TCRdb call of TRBD2 cannot be checked. The CDR3 length is 15 residues. The germline V gene has CDR1 SEHNR and CDR2 FQNEAQ (reference sequence). Here the CDR3 reads CASSSGTSETDTQYF. Combining the CDR3 with reference TRBV7-9 and TRBJ2-3 gives the whole variable domain DTGVSQNPRHKITKRGQNVTFRCDPISEHNRLYWYRQTLGQGPEFLTYFQNEAQLEKSRLLSDRFSAERPKGSFSTLEIQRTEQGDSAMYLCASSSGTSETDTQYFGPGTRLTVL.

The chain is built from TRBV7-6 and TRBJ2-3; TCRdb outputs TRBD1, but without DNA this stays unchecked. There are 15 residues in the CDR3. The germline V gene encodes CDR1 SGHVS and CDR2 FNYEAQ. The CDR3 loop reads CASSLAGGGADTQYF.

The chain combines TRBV20-1 with TRBJ1-1; the TRBD1 assignment by TCRdb is unverifiable without DNA. This CDR3 has 17 amino acids. In germline, CDR1 is DFQATT, CDR2 SNEGSKA (reference sequence). CDR3 loop: CSATSRQTGLGNTEAFF.

The V and J genes are TRBV10-3 and TRBJ1-1. Germline V gene sequence: CDR1 ENHRY, CDR2 SYGVKD. The CDR3 is 11 amino acids. The CDR3 protein is CAISAKYEAFF.